The present TCR beta chain was sequenced within a study of shared clonotypes between healthy human individuals. V lost 7 bases to trimming and J lost 7 bases; unmatched junction nucleotides: 12. Germline loops: CDR1 MDHEN, CDR2 SYDVKM. The CDR3 is 15 amino acids. Whole-study findings and limits: Researchers sampled only blood; tissue repertoires likely differ. Generally, naive subsets (rather than memory subsets) showed larger estimated richness.

Genomic DNA from each subset was divided evenly over several immunoSEQ plates. Generated by immunoSEQ multiplex PCR, the TCRdb table keeps only in-frame clones and is missing some. Of about 1.5 million clones in the sample, roughly 96% were seen once. On this clone itself: Its target is not known.

Into CD45RA+ naive and CD45RA-negative memory subsets, the CD4+ cells were split. The source of this sequence is a man in his thirties or forties in good health. The sample taken for sequencing was naive CD4+ T cells sorted from blood. Subset meaning: CD45RA+ positively selected. This chain connects TRBV28 to TRBJ1-4, with 7 positions matching TRBD1. DNA for the CDR3: TGTGCCAGCAATCTTCAGGGGGGGCTTGGTGAAAAACTGTTTTTT. Encoded protein: CASNLQGGLGEKLFF.